This T cell receptor (beta chain) emerged from a study of blood T cells in healthy people across ages. General observations from the study: It was the long-lived donors that had more naive CD4+ cells and higher diversity than aged donors. TCR beta diversity was tightly associated with the proportion of naive T cells.

Using a J-beta primer mix together with a sample-barcoded 5' primer, a second PCR was run for roughly 7 to 12 cycles. Individual samples furnished no less than 2.5 million CDR3-containing paired-end reads apiece. Via MiXCR, TCRdb re-called the 5' RACE reads, giving one row per CDR3 protein. The profile covers over 1,200,000 distinct CDR3 sequences, with 45% to 70% appearing a single time and 6.7% taken by the ten largest. Details on this clonotype: Antigen unknown.

The CDR3 covers 15 residues. The ends were cut back, 4 bases at V and 4 bases at J, with 15 bases in the middle. The people who gave samples were healthy Caucasians from Russia, aged roughly 6 to 100. The sequencing input was blood. This chain connects TRBV12-3 or TRBV12-4 to TRBJ2-3; D possibly corresponds to TRBD2 (7 bases). This TCR derives from a man aged 18 to 30 in good health. In nucleotides, the CDR3 is TGTGCCAGCAGTTCCCCTAGGGGGGGGGCAGATACGCAGTATTTT. Its translation is CASSSPRGGADTQYF.